This T cell receptor (beta chain) emerged from a study of blood T cell repertoires in COVID-19. This clone showed up just once. V shed 2 bases and J shed 3 bases, with 14 bases lying between them. The germline V gene encodes CDR1 MNHNS and CDR2 SASEGT. This CDR3 contains 17 residues. Per the original data handling: Counts of nucleated cells, estimated from reference gene primer amplification, were obtained. Produced via immunoSEQ multiplex PCR; TCRdb's table is partial and in-frame only. V, J and clone size are taken as reported in that table, and D and trimming were inferred from the DNA itself. The table shows over 450,000 clones, with approximately 88% occurring only once.

The chain links TRBV6-1 to TRBJ1-6; D unclear. Sample: peripheral blood. This TCR derives from a woman aged 45-65 years with COVID-19, enrolled during active disease. The CDR3 protein is CASSERAAGSYNSPLHF. The CDR3 bases are TGTGCCAGCAGTGAACGGGCGGCGGGGAGCTATAATTCACCCCTCCACTTT.